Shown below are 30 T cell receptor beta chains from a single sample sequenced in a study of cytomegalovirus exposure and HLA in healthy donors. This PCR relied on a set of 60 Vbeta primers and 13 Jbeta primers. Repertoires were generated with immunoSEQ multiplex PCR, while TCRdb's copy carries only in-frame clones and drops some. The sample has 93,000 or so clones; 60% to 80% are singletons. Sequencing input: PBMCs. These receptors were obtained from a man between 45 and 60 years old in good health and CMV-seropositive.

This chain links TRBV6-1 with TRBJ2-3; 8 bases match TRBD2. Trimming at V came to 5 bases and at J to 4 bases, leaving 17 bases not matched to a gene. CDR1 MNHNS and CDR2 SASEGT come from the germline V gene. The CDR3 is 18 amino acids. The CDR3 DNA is TGTGCCAGCAGTCAAGGGGTAGCGGGAAGGACGGCTGCAGATACGCAGTATTTT. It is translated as CASSQGVAGRTAADTQYF.

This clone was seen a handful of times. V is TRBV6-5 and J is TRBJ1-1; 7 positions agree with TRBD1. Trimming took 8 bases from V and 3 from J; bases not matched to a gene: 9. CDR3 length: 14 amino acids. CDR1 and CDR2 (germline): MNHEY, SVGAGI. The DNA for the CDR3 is TGTGCCAGCGGAATACAGGGGTTGGACACTGAAGCTTTCTTT. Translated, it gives CASGIQGLDTEAFF.

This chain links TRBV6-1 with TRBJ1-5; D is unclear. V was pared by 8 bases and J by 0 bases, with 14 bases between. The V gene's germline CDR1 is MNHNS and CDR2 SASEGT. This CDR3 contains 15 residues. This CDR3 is CASHDADTSNQPQHF. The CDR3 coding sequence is TGTGCCAGCCACGACGCCGACACTAGCAATCAGCCCCAGCATTTT.

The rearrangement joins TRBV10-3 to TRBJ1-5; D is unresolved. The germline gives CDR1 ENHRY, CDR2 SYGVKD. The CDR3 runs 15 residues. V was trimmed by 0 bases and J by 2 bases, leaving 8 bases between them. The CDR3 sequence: CAISESTVRNQPQHF. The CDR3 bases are TGTGCCATCAGTGAGTCAACGGTGCGCAATCAGCCCCAGCATTTT.

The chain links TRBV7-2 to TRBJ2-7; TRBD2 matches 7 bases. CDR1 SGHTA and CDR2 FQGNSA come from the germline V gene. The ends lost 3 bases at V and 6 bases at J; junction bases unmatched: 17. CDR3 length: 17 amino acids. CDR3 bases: TGTGCCAGCAGCTTGGTCCAGCTGGCGGGAGTAAGGAGCGAGCAGTACTTC. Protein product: CASSLVQLAGVRSEQYF.

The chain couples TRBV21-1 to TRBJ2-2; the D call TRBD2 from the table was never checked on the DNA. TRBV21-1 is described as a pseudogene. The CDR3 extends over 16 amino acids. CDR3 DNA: TGTGCCAGCAGCCCCGAGCGGGGGGCGCACACCGGGGAGCTGTTTTTT. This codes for CASSPERGAHTGELFF.

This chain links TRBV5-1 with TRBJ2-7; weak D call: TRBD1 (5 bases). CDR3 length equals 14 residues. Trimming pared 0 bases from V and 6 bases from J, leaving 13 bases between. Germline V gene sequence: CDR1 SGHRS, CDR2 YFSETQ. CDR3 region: CASSLAATQGEQYF. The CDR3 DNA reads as TGCGCCAGCAGCTTGGCTGCAACTCAGGGCGAGCAGTACTTC.

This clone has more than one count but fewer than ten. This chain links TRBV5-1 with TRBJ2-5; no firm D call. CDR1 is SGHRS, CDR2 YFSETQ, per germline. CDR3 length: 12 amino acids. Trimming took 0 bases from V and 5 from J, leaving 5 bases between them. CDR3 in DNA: TGCGCCAGCAGCTTGGCCGGGGAGACCCAGTACTTC. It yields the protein CASSLAGETQYF.

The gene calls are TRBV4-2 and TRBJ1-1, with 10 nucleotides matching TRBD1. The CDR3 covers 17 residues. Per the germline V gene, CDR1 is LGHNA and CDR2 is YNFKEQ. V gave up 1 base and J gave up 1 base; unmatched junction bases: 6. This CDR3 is CASSQGGTGVSNTEAFF. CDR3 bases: TGTGCCAGCAGCCAAGGTGGGACAGGGGTATCGAACACTGAAGCTTTCTTT.

CDR3 in amino acids: CASSFGVPGDEQYF. The CDR3 DNA is TGTGCCAGCAGCTTCGGGGTACCTGGTGACGAGCAGTACTTC. The gene calls are TRBV7-3 and TRBJ2-7, with D perhaps TRBD2 (5 bases). The CDR3 length is 14 residues. Germline V gene data show CDR1 as SGHTA and CDR2 as FQGTGA. Trimming cost V 3 bases and J 5 bases, with 14 bases left between them.

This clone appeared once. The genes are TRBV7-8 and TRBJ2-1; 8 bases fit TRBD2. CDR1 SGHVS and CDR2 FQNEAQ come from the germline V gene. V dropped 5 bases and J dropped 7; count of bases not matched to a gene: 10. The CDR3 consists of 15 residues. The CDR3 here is CASSRRTSPENEQFF. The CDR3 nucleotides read TGTGCCAGCAGCCGACGGACTAGCCCGGAGAATGAGCAGTTCTTC.

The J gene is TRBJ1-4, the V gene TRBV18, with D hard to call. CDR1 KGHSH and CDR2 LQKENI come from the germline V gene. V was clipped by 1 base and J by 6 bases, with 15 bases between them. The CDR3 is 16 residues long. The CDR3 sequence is CASSPLSGSAYEKLFF. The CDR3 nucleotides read TGTGCCAGCTCACCACTCTCTGGAAGCGCTTATGAAAAACTGTTTTTT.

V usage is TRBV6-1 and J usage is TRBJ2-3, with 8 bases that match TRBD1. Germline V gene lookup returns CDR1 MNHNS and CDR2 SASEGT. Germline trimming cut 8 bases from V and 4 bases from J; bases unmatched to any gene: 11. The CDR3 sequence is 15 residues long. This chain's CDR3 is CASSDRGSPPDTQYF. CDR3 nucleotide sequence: TGTGCCAGCTCCGACAGGGGATCCCCTCCAGATACGCAGTATTTT.

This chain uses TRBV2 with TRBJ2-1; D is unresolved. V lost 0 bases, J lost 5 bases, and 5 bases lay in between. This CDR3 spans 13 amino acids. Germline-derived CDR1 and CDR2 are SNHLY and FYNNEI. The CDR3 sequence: CASSEALHNEQFF. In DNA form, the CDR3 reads TGTGCCAGCAGTGAAGCTCTTCACAATGAGCAGTTCTTC.

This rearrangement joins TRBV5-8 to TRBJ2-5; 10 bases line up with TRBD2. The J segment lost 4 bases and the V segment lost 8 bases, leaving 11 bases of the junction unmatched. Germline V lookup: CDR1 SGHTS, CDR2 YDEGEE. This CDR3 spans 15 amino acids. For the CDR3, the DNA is TGTGCCAGTTTTGCAATAGCGGGAGGAGGAGAGACCCAGTACTTC. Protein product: CASFAIAGGGETQYF.

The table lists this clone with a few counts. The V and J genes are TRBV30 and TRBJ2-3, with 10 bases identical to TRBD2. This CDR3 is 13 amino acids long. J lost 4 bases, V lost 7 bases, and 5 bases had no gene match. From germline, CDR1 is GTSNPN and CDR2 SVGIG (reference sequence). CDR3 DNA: TGTGCCTTCAAGACTAGCGGGCCAGATACGCAGTATTTT. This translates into CAFKTSGPDTQYF.

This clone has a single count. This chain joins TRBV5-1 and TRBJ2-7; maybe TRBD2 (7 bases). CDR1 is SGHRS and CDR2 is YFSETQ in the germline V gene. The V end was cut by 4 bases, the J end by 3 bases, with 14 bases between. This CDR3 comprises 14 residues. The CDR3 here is CASSRGGGDYEQYF. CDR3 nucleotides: TGCGCCAGCAGCAGAGGGGGAGGGGACTACGAGCAGTACTTC.

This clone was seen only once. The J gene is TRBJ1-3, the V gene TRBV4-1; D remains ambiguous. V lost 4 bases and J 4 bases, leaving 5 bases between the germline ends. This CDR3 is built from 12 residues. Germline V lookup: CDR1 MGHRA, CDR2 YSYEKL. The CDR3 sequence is CASSPGGNTIYF. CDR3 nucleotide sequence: TGCGCCAGCAGCCCGGGAGGAAACACCATATATTTT.

The CDR3 sequence: CASSGTSGSYEQYF. The DNA of the CDR3 is TGTGCCAGCAGTGGGACTAGCGGGTCCTACGAGCAGTACTTC. The chain has TRBV6-1 and TRBJ2-7; TRBD2 matches 11 bases. CDR1 is MNHNS, CDR2 SASEGT, per germline. The CDR3 is 14 amino acids. V was pared by 4 bases and J by 1 base, with 0 bases of the junction left unmatched.

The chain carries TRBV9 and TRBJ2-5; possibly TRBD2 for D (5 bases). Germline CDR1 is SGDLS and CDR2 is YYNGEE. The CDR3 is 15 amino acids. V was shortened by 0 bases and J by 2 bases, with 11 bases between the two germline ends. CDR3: CASSVGVANQETQYF. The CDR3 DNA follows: TGTGCCAGCAGCGTAGGAGTAGCGAATCAAGAGACCCAGTACTTC. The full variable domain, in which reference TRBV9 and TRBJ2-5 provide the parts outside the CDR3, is DSGVTQTPKHLITATGQRVTLRCSPRSGDLSVYWYQQSLDQGLQFLIQYYNGEERAKGNILERFSAQQFPDLHSELNLSSLELGDSALYFCASSVGVANQETQYFGPGTRLLVL.

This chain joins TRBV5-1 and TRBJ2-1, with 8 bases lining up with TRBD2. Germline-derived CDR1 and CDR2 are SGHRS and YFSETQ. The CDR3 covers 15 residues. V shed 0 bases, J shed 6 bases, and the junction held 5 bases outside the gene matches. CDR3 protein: CASSLAGGASNEQFF. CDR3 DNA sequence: TGCGCCAGCAGCTTGGCGGGGGGGGCCTCCAATGAGCAGTTCTTC.

CDR3 residues: CAWSVYGGSLYGYTF. In DNA form, the CDR3 reads TGTGCCTGGAGTGTATACGGGGGATCCCTCTATGGCTACACCTTC. The genes are TRBV30 and TRBJ1-2; tentative D call: TRBD1 (5 bases). CDR1 is GTSNPN and CDR2 is SVGIG in the germline V gene (reference sequence). V lost 0 bases and J 4 bases, leaving 15 bases between the germline ends. This CDR3 comprises 15 residues.

CDR3 in DNA: TGTGCCAGCAGTTCCCTTCCCTCGACAGGGACTGAGCAGTTCTTC. It specifies CASSSLPSTGTEQFF. The V gene is TRBV6-5, the J gene TRBJ2-1; the match to TRBD1 covers 7 bases. This CDR3 contains 15 residues. J lost 9 bases, V lost 4 bases, and 12 bases had no gene match. Looked up from germline, CDR1 is MNHEY and CDR2 is SVGAGI.

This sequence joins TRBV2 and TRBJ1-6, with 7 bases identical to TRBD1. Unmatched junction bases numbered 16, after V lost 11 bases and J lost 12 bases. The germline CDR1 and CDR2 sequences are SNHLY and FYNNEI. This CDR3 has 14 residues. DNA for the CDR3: TGTGCCTCTACTGCGGGGACAGCCGGCTTACCCCTCCACTTT. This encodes CASTAGTAGLPLHF.

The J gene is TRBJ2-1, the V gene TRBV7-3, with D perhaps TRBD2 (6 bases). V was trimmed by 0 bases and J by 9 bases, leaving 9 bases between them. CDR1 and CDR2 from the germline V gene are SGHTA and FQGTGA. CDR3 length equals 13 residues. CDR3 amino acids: CASSLTPGAEQFF. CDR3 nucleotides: TGTGCCAGCAGCTTAACGCCGGGAGCTGAGCAGTTCTTC.

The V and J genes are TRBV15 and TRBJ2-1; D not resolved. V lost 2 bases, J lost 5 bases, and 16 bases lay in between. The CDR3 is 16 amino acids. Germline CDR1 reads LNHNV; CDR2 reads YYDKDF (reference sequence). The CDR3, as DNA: TGTGCCACCAGCAGATACACGCGGTGGTCGGACAATGAGCAGTTCTTC. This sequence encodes CATSRYTRWSDNEQFF.

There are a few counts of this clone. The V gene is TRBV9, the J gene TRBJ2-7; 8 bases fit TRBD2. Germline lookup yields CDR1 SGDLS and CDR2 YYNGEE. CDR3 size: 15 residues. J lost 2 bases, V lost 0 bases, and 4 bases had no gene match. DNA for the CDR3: TGTGCCAGCAGCGTAGGTAGCGGGAACCCCTACGAGCAGTACTTC. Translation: CASSVGSGNPYEQYF.

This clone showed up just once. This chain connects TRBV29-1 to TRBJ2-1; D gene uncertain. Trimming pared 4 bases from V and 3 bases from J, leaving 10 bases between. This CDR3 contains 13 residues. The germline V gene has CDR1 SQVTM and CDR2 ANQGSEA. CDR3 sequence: CSVVSGFYNEQFF. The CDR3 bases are TGCAGCGTTGTTTCAGGCTTCTACAATGAGCAGTTCTTC.

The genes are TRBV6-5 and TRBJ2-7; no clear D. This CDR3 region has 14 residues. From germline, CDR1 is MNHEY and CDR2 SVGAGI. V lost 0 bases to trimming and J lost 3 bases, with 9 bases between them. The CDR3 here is CASSYSAADYEQYF. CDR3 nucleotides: TGTGCCAGCAGTTACTCGGCCGCGGACTACGAGCAGTACTTC.

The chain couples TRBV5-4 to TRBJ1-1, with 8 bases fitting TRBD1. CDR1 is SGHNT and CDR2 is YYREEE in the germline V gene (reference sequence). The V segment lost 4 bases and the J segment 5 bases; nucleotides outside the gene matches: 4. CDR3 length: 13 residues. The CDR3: CASSGQGRTEAFF. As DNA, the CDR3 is TGTGCCAGCAGCGGACAGGGCAGAACTGAAGCTTTCTTT.